The 27 T cell receptor beta chains below come from one sample, sequenced in a study of identical twins (TCRdb year 2016). Library preparation was by 5' RACE. For sequencing, an Illumina HiSeq 2000 was employed. TCRdb redid the processing of the public reads, applying fastp at Q25 and MiXCR, and retained in-frame beta chains. Records with the same CDR3 protein are collapsed into one entry carrying the most frequent genes and DNA. In all, the sample holds about 240,000 distinct CDR3 sequences, and under 12% of those were seen once. Clones ranked in the top ten supply about a tenth of the sample. Sequenced material: memory T cells sorted from blood. The cell subset or site label, read with the paper, signifies: CD45RO+ enriched T cells. Source of these receptors: a man aged 45-65 years in good health.

The sample holds a few counts of this clonotype. The chain couples TRBV12-3 or TRBV12-4 to TRBJ2-3; weak D call: TRBD2 (5 bases). V was cut by 6 bases and J by 0 bases, with 22 bases left in between. This CDR3 is 18 amino acids long. In DNA form, the CDR3 reads TGTGCCAGCAGACTGGGATGGGGAGACACCTCTAGCACAGATACGCAGTATTTT. It translates to CASRLGWGDTSSTDTQYF.

Only a few counts were recorded for this clonotype. The chain joins TRBV20-1 to TRBJ2-7; 12 bases map to TRBD1. The germline gives CDR1 DFQATT, CDR2 SNEGSKA (reference sequence). The CDR3 has 16 amino acids. After removal of 5 bases from V and 7 bases from J, the junction contained 15 bases not matched to a gene. The CDR3 nucleotides read TGCAGTGCTGAACAACTACCGGGACAGGGGGCGGAAGAGCAGTACTTC. Protein sequence: CSAEQLPGQGAEEQYF.

CDR3 sequence (DNA): TGCGCCAGCAGACCCGGGCCTTATAGCAATCAGCCCCAGCATTTT. It specifies CASRPGPYSNQPQHF. The chain carries TRBV4-1 and TRBJ1-5; D is unclear. The germline gives CDR1 MGHRA, CDR2 YSYEKL. V was pared by 6 bases and J by 0 bases, with 12 bases between. The CDR3 loop spans 15 amino acids.

This clonotype was detected a few times. The chain is built from TRBV4-3 and TRBJ1-1, with no clear D. The CDR3 contains 15 residues. Trimming cost V 3 bases and J 3 bases, with 14 bases left between them. CDR1 is LGHNA and CDR2 is YSLEER in the germline V gene. This chain's CDR3 is CASSHRGFGDTEAFF. The CDR3 DNA sequence: TGCGCCAGCAGCCACCGCGGCTTTGGTGACACTGAAGCTTTCTTT.

The rearrangement links TRBV5-1 to TRBJ2-3, with a possible D match to TRBD2 (6 bases). Between the trimmed V and J ends, which lost 0 bases and 13 bases, there was a span of 18 bases. From germline, CDR1 is SGHRS and CDR2 YFSETQ. The CDR3 is made up of 14 amino acids. The CDR3 DNA sequence: TGCGCCAGCAGCTTGGTCCCGCGGGGTCGGCTGGAGTATTTT. This gives the protein CASSLVPRGRLEYF.

This clonotype appeared a few times. This chain links TRBV20-1 with TRBJ2-7, with 7 bases lining up with TRBD1. With 8 bases clipped from V and 1 base from J, the junction kept 2 bases outside the gene matches. Germline CDR1 DFQATT, CDR2 SNEGSKA (reference sequence). This CDR3 spans 11 amino acids. CDR3 DNA sequence: TGCAGTTTGGACAGGTCCTACGAGCAGTACTTC. This codes for CSLDRSYEQYF.

There are a few counts of this clonotype. The rearrangement links TRBV30 to TRBJ1-1, with 10 bases fitting TRBD1. The J segment lost 1 base and the V segment lost 1 base, leaving 0 bases of the junction unmatched. CDR3 length equals 14 residues. Germline CDR1 reads GTSNPN; CDR2 reads SVGIG (reference sequence). CDR3 DNA: TGTGCCTGGAGTGGGACAGGGGGGAACACTGAAGCTTTCTTT. Translating gives CAWSGTGGNTEAFF.

By share, this clonotype ranks as medium-sized. The chain combines TRBV3-1 with TRBJ2-7; 7 bases are a match to TRBD1. V trimming: 3 bases; J trimming: 4 bases; junction bases outside the gene matches: 9. The germline V gene has CDR1 LGHDT and CDR2 YNNKEL (reference sequence). The CDR3 runs to 15 residues. DNA for the CDR3: TGTGCCAGCAGCCAGGGACCGGGACAGATTTACGAGCAGTACTTC. Amino acid sequence: CASSQGPGQIYEQYF.

This clonotype was detected only a few times. The gene calls are TRBV11-3 and TRBJ2-6, with 13 bases lining up with TRBD2. Germline-derived CDR1 and CDR2 are SGHNT and YENEEA. Losses at the gene ends were 1 base for V and 3 bases for J; bases not matched to a gene: 0. This CDR3 comprises 17 residues. DNA for the CDR3: TGTGCCAGCAGCTTAGGGACTAGCGGGAGTGGGGCCAACGTCCTGACTTTC. It translates to CASSLGTSGSGANVLTF.

There are many counts of this clonotype. The rearrangement links TRBV20-1 to TRBJ1-5, with 7 nucleotides matching TRBD1. J lost 0 bases, V lost 7 bases, and 6 bases had no gene match. The CDR3 runs to 14 residues. Germline CDR1 and CDR2: DFQATT and SNEGSKA (reference sequence). The chain's CDR3 is CSDRRGASNQPQHF. In DNA form, the CDR3 reads TGCAGTGACCGCAGGGGGGCTAGCAATCAGCCCCAGCATTTT.

DNA of the CDR3: TGCAGCGTTGGAGGGAGCGGGGAGACCCAGTACTTC. This encodes CSVGGSGETQYF. This chain connects TRBV29-1 to TRBJ2-5; the D gene is possibly TRBD2 (6 bases). Trimming stripped 4 bases from V and 5 bases from J, with 11 bases between. The CDR3 spans 12 residues. Germline lookup yields CDR1 SQVTM and CDR2 ANQGSEA.

This clonotype showed up just a few times. The chain employs TRBV7-8 and TRBJ1-1; no clear D. The CDR3 spans 14 residues. Looked up from germline, CDR1 is SGHVS and CDR2 is FQNEAQ. Trimming took off 5 bases at V and 0 bases at J, with 10 bases between the two ends. CDR3: CASSPREMNTEAFF. The CDR3 nucleotides read TGTGCCAGCAGCCCTCGGGAGATGAACACTGAAGCTTTCTTT.

This clonotype has a count of ten or more. The chain is built from TRBV20-1 and TRBJ2-7; 8 positions match TRBD1. V was pared by 7 bases and J by 2 bases, with 4 bases of the junction left unmatched. The CDR3 is 12 residues long. From germline, CDR1 is DFQATT and CDR2 SNEGSKA (reference sequence). Written as DNA, the CDR3 is TGCAGTGGGGGGACAGGTCCCTACGAGCAGTACTTC. Translated: CSGGTGPYEQYF.

The sample holds many counts of this clonotype. This chain uses TRBV7-2 with TRBJ2-7; 7 nucleotides align to TRBD2. Germline CDR1 is SGHTA and CDR2 is FQGNSA. V gave up 8 bases and J gave up 4 bases; unmatched junction bases: 8. The CDR3 contains 13 residues. In nucleotides, the CDR3 is TGTGCCAGCTCTCGCGGGAGACCTTACGAGCAGTACTTC. Its translation is CASSRGRPYEQYF.

V is TRBV5-1 and J is TRBJ1-2, with 7 bases lining up with TRBD1. The CDR3 loop spans 14 amino acids. CDR1 is SGHRS, CDR2 YFSETQ, per germline. After removal of 4 bases from V and 7 bases from J, the junction contained 10 bases not matched to a gene. CDR3 nucleotides: TGCGCCAGCAGCCCGGACAGGCCCGAGGGTGGCTACACCTTC. Its translation: CASSPDRPEGGYTF.

This clonotype was recorded many times. This sequence joins TRBV12-3 or TRBV12-4 and TRBJ2-2; no clear D. V was shortened by 5 bases and J by 6 bases, with 10 bases between the two germline ends. CDR3 length equals 13 residues. The CDR3 DNA reads as TGTGCCAGCAGTCCCCTTCCCCCCGGGGAGCTGTTTTTT. This encodes CASSPLPPGELFF.

At least ten counts were recorded for this clonotype. The rearrangement joins TRBV10-3 to TRBJ1-5; weak D call: TRBD1 (5 bases). Trimming stripped 6 bases from V and 1 base from J, with 13 bases between. The CDR3 length is 15 residues. From germline, CDR1 is ENHRY and CDR2 SYGVKD. The CDR3, as DNA: TGTGCCATCAGCGGGGGGAAGGTGAGCAATCAGCCCCAGCATTTT. Translation: CAISGGKVSNQPQHF.

This clonotype was counted at least ten times. This chain links TRBV29-1 with TRBJ2-3, with 8 positions matching TRBD1. The CDR3 runs 15 residues. V shed 4 bases, J shed 2 bases, and the junction held 8 bases outside the gene matches. Germline assignment: CDR1 SQVTM and CDR2 ANQGSEA. The CDR3 spells CSVGGGQGLTDTQYF. CDR3 DNA: TGCAGCGTTGGGGGTGGACAGGGACTCACAGATACGCAGTATTTT.

This clonotype was counted many times. The chain uses TRBV7-9 and TRBJ1-1; 11 bases are shared with TRBD1. The length of the CDR3 is 15 residues. Germline V gene lookup returns CDR1 SEHNR and CDR2 FQNEAQ (reference sequence). V lost 6 bases, J lost 2 bases, and 5 bases stayed unmatched. In DNA, the CDR3 is TGTGCCAGCAGAGGACAGGGGGCAGACAACACTGAAGCTTTCTTT. Translation gives CASRGQGADNTEAFF.

The V and J genes are TRBV15 and TRBJ2-1; D is ambiguous. CDR1 and CDR2 (germline): LNHNV, YYDKDF (reference sequence). Trimming took 0 bases from V and 0 from J, leaving 9 bases between them. The CDR3 totals 16 residues. The CDR3 DNA sequence: TGTGCCACCAGCAGAGATTTTGTTAGCTCCTACAATGAGCAGTTCTTC. This translates into CATSRDFVSSYNEQFF.

This rearrangement joins TRBV9 to TRBJ2-1; tentatively, D is TRBD2 (6 bases). V shed 3 bases and J shed 8 bases, with 21 bases lying between them. This CDR3 is 16 amino acids long. CDR1 is SGDLS and CDR2 is YYNGEE in the germline V gene. Here the CDR3 DNA reads TGTGCCAGCAGCGGGGGTCTTAGCGGCCGGGCGGATGAGCAGTTCTTC. It yields the protein CASSGGLSGRADEQFF.

With regard to this clonotype: A read error is possible here, since a much larger clone lies one base away. This chain connects TRBV5-1 to TRBJ1-2; 8 positions agree with TRBD1. This CDR3 has 15 amino acids. Germline V gene lookup returns CDR1 SGHRS and CDR2 YFSETQ. CDR3 sequence: CASKAGGDSGYGYSF. The DNA of the CDR3 is TGCGCCAGCAAGGCAGGGGGCGATTCGGGATATGGCTACTCCTTC.

The chain recombines TRBV6-1 with TRBJ1-5; 10 bases agree with TRBD1. V shed 3 bases and J 4 bases; nucleotides not matched to a gene: 6. CDR3 length: 16 residues. Germline V gene sequence: CDR1 MNHNS, CDR2 SASEGT. The CDR3, as DNA: TGTGCCAGCAGTGACGCAGGGACAGGGGTAAATCAGCCCCAGCATTTT. This encodes CASSDAGTGVNQPQHF.

This rearrangement joins TRBV5-6 to TRBJ2-1, with D perhaps given as TRBD1 or TRBD2 (5 bases each). V lost 4 bases, J lost 1 base, and 15 bases lay in between. Germline V CDR1 and CDR2: SGHDT, YYEEEE. This CDR3 is 16 amino acids long. The CDR3 coding sequence is TGTGCCAGCAGCGGTAGGGTGAGGGGTTCCTACAATGAGCAGTTCTTC. This gives the protein CASSGRVRGSYNEQFF.

Regarding this clonotype: One end of the junction is discordant with germline, which a read error may explain. J is TRBJ2-1 and V is TRBV7-2, with 7 bases lining up with TRBD2. In germline, CDR1 is SGHTA, CDR2 FQGNSA. This CDR3 is 13 amino acids long. The chain's CDR3 is CASSLNRLANLVF. Written as DNA, the CDR3 is TGTGCCAGCAGCTTAAATCGACTAGCTAATTTGGTCTTC.

This clonotype was counted a few times. The rearrangement joins TRBV6-5 to TRBJ2-7; TRBD1 aligns across 9 bases. With 3 bases clipped from V and 7 bases from J, the junction kept 10 bases outside the gene matches. Germline V lookup: CDR1 MNHEY, CDR2 SVGAGI. The CDR3 sequence is 15 residues long. The CDR3 DNA is TGTGCCAGCAGTTATTCGGACAGGGGTTCGCTGGAGCAGTACTTC. It yields the protein CASSYSDRGSLEQYF.

This clonotype was counted only a few times. V usage is TRBV7-6 and J usage is TRBJ2-7, with 10 bases matching TRBD2. Germline CDR1 and CDR2: SGHVS and FNYEAQ. Trimming at V came to 5 bases and at J to 0 bases, leaving 4 bases not matched to a gene. The CDR3 consists of 15 residues. The CDR3 nucleotides read TGTGCCAGCAGCGCTAGCGGGAGCGGCTCCTACGAGCAGTACTTC. Protein product: CASSASGSGSYEQYF. The variable domain in full, completed from reference TRBV7-6 and TRBJ2-7, reads GAGVSQSPRYKVTKRGQDVALRCDPISGHVSLYWYRQALGQGPEFLTYFNYEAQQDKSGLPNDRFSAERPEGSISTLTIQRTEQRDSAMYRCASSASGSGSYEQYFGPGTRLTVT.